This T cell receptor (beta chain) came from a study of blood T cell repertoires in COVID-19 (dated by TCRdb to the early 2020s). About the investigation overall: Samples covering the acute and convalescent phases of COVID-19 were provided by collaborators in the United States, Italy and Spain. The material from the prospective study consisted of cDNA or gDNA derived from T cells, B-cell-depleted T cells, or PBMCs. Deeply sampled blood TCRbeta repertoires from subjects exposed to, actively infected with, or recovered from COVID-19 were included in the dataset. The repertoires were made available in a free public database intended to serve as a resource for research on the immune response to SARS-CoV-2. The samples were drawn from the first 160 participants of the ongoing ImmuneRACE study and from 1,254 subjects provided by 6 global collaborators. Nearly every sample came with metadata listing a de-identified subject ID, COVID-19 status, age in years and sex. Where HLA class I and class II types were available, the types were taken from metadata supplied by the sample provider, not from assay-based typing.

As regards this clone: The specificity of this receptor is unknown. Nothing much larger sits one base from this clone, and base qualities are not available.

Collaborating institutions collected whole blood in K2EDTA tubes following their own protocols. Collaborator samples were shipped for TCRbeta analysis as frozen whole blood, isolated PBMCs, or DNA extracted from either sample type. TCRbeta CDR3 regions were amplified from genomic DNA using the immunoSEQ Assay, a bias-controlled multiplex PCR. The authors processed their data as follows. The number of nucleated cells in each sample was estimated by amplification of reference gene primers within the assay. To quantify the absolute abundance of each unique TCRbeta CDR3 rearrangement, sequence reads were collapsed and filtered. For each sample, productive Simpson clonality was calculated by taking the square root of Simpson's diversity index across productive rearrangements. This immuneACCESS table, as held by TCRdb, lists in-frame sequences with V and J called but not all clones. Of the missing ones, under half trace to an unresolved V gene in checked studies; the others have no known cause. From that table come the V and J calls and clone size; the DNA was used to work out D and trimming. This sample has 110,000 or so clones in its table, and more than 75% of those were observed once. The ten largest clones capture 3.9% of the sample.

Here is what the overall study found, with its caveats: The amount of clinical and demographic metadata varied by source and participant and was provided uncurated.

The CDR3, cysteine through phenylalanine, is 14 amino acids long. Here the CDR3 DNA is all that survives: 42 bases in frame from base 1. Germline trimming amounts to 8 bases on V and 0 bases on J, with 6 as the count of junction bases outside the gene matches. CDR1 and CDR2, looked up from the germline V gene (reference sequence), are MNHNY and SVGAGI. The source is a man aged 60 to 69 with acute or convalescent COVID-19. This chain is built from TRBV6-6 and TRBJ2-7, and TRBD2 aligns with 8 junction nucleotides. The sequenced sample consisted of peripheral blood. The DNA reads as follows: TGTGCCAGCGTAACGGGGGGGAACTCCTACGAGCAGTACTTC. It translates to CASVTGGNSYEQYF.